This T cell receptor beta chain appears in the sequencing data of a study of Tregs in tolerant kidney transplant recipients. A note on this clone: What it recognizes is unknown.

Sequencing used immunoSEQ multiplex PCR; TCRdb keeps in-frame clones, though not all of them. The sample has around 78,000 clones, 75% to 95% seen once. In germline, CDR1 is MNHNS, CDR2 SASEGT. This CDR3 is 13 amino acids long. The V and J ends lost 4 bases and 2 bases respectively, with 6 bases between them. Notes on the study in general: For some patients, primers changed over time, blocking nucleotide-level comparison. In tolerant patients, donor-specific Tregs outgrew total Tregs, suggesting antigen-driven expansion.

V usage is TRBV6-1 and J usage is TRBJ1-5; D possibly corresponds to TRBD1 (5 bases). The TCR was taken from a human donor who received a combined kidney and bone marrow transplant. The specimen was Tregs from blood, collected before the transplant. CDR3 amino acids: CASSVGGNQPQHF. The CDR3 nucleotides read TGTGCCAGCAGTGTGGGGGGCAATCAGCCCCAGCATTTT.